The 27 T cell receptor beta chains listed next were all sequenced from one sample in a study of shared clonotypes between healthy human individuals. TCRdb keeps only in-frame clones here, not all; method: immunoSEQ multiplex PCR. Found here are some 1,600,000 clones, 95% to 99% of them singletons; the top ten hold 0.4% to 0.45%. The sample consisted of naive CD4+ T cells sorted from blood. The subset: CD45RA+ positively selected. These receptors all come from a young man in good health.

This chain joins TRBV28 and TRBJ1-5, with 8 bases that match TRBD1. V shed 6 bases, J shed 4 bases, and the junction held 5 bases outside the gene matches. The CDR3 is 14 residues long. Looked up from germline, CDR1 is MDHEN and CDR2 is SYDVKM. CDR3 in DNA: TGTGCCAGCAGAAAATACAGGGGGAATCAGCCCCAGCATTTT. This codes for CASRKYRGNQPQHF.

This chain connects TRBV18 to TRBJ2-5, with 8 bases that match TRBD1. J lost 5 bases, V lost 3 bases, and 17 bases had no gene match. Germline CDR1 and CDR2: KGHSH and LQKENI. The CDR3 runs to 18 residues. DNA for the CDR3: TGTGCCAGCTCACCCCGTCCTCGGACAGGGACTTGGGCGGAGACCCAGTACTTC. It translates to CASSPRPRTGTWAETQYF.

The chain carries TRBV7-9 and TRBJ2-1; TRBD2 aligns across 8 bases. The J segment lost 7 bases and the V segment lost 4 bases, leaving 9 bases of the junction unmatched. The CDR3 extends over 15 amino acids. The germline gives CDR1 SEHNR, CDR2 FQNEAQ (reference sequence). CDR3 protein: CASSSYTASGNEQFF. CDR3 nucleotide sequence: TGTGCCAGCAGCTCTTACACGGCTAGCGGGAATGAGCAGTTCTTC.

V usage is TRBV9 and J usage is TRBJ2-1, with 7 bases identical to TRBD2. V lost 0 bases and J lost 2; bases outside the gene matches: 5. The CDR3 sequence is 16 residues long. CDR1 is SGDLS, CDR2 YYNGEE, per germline. The CDR3 DNA sequence: TGTGCCAGCAGCGTAGCTATAAGCGGGGCCTACAATGAGCAGTTCTTC. Translation: CASSVAISGAYNEQFF.

The CDR3 region has the DNA TGTGCCAGCAGTGTTATGCGCAGCGGGAACCTGCAAGAGACCCAGTACTTC. The encoded protein is CASSVMRSGNLQETQYF. The chain uses TRBV6-1 and TRBJ2-5; 7 positions agree with TRBD2. The CDR3 runs 17 residues. V shed 4 bases and J 2 bases; nucleotides not matched to a gene: 13. Per the germline V gene, CDR1 is MNHNS and CDR2 is SASEGT.

A word on this clone: The sample holds other DNA sequences that translate to the same CDR3. This chain joins TRBV2 and TRBJ2-7; 9 positions match TRBD2. V dropped 2 bases and J dropped 3; count of bases not matched to a gene: 2. Looked up from germline, CDR1 is SNHLY and CDR2 is FYNNEI. The CDR3 spans 14 residues. The CDR3 DNA is TGTGCCAGCAGTGAAATAGCGGGAGTCTACGAGCAGTACTTC. It encodes CASSEIAGVYEQYF.

The rearrangement uses TRBV14 and TRBJ1-2; 8 bases line up with TRBD1. This CDR3 is 14 amino acids long. Unmatched junction bases numbered 5, after V lost 2 bases and J lost 6 bases. The germline CDR1 and CDR2 sequences are SGHDN and FVKESK. The CDR3 region has the DNA TGTGCCAGCAGCCAATCGACAGGGGCCGATGGCTACACCTTC. It codes for CASSQSTGADGYTF.

A note on this clone: Other nucleotide sequences from this sample produce the same CDR3. The CDR3 region is CASSSRTGQETQYF. The CDR3 DNA reads as TGTGCCAGCAGCTCAAGGACAGGGCAAGAGACCCAGTACTTC. The rearrangement uses TRBV7-9 and TRBJ2-5, with 8 bases that match TRBD1. CDR1 is SEHNR, CDR2 FQNEAQ, per germline (reference sequence). V lost 4 bases to trimming and J lost 2 bases; unmatched junction nucleotides: 3. This CDR3 region has 14 residues.

The rearrangement uses TRBV28 and TRBJ2-6; TRBD1 matches at 10 bases. This CDR3 is 19 amino acids long. The V segment lost 4 bases and the J segment 0 bases; nucleotides outside the gene matches: 9. Germline V CDR1 and CDR2: MDHEN, SYDVKM. In DNA form, the CDR3 reads TGTGCCAGCAGTTCCGCCTGGGACAGGGGCCTCTCTGGGGCCAACGTCCTGACTTTC. Translated: CASSSAWDRGLSGANVLTF.

The sample holds one count of this clone. The J gene is TRBJ2-2, the V gene TRBV7-6; D remains unclear. The CDR3 covers 12 residues. Germline CDR1 reads SGHVS; CDR2 reads FNYEAQ. V lost 2 bases, J lost 6 bases, and 4 bases lay in between. This CDR3 reads CASSLRAGELFF. The CDR3 nucleotides are TGTGCCAGCAGCTTACGGGCCGGGGAGCTGTTTTTT.

This chain joins TRBV27 and TRBJ1-1, with D perhaps matching TRBD1 (6 bases). CDR3 length: 15 amino acids. CDR1 is MNHEY and CDR2 is SMNVEV in the germline V gene (reference sequence). The germline V and J ends were trimmed by 6 bases and 1 base, with 15 bases remaining between them. This CDR3 is CASSKWGAGNTEAFF. The CDR3 DNA follows: TGTGCCAGCAGCAAATGGGGGGCTGGGAACACTGAAGCTTTCTTT.

This chain connects TRBV4-1 to TRBJ2-7, with TRBD2 identical over 8 bases. Germline assignment: CDR1 MGHRA and CDR2 YSYEKL. J lost 2 bases, V lost 4 bases, and 16 bases had no gene match. The CDR3 totals 18 residues. CDR3 residues: CASSLKTSASTGPYEQYF. CDR3 DNA sequence: TGCGCCAGCAGCCTAAAGACTAGCGCGTCAACCGGGCCCTACGAGCAGTACTTC.

J is TRBJ1-3 and V is TRBV11-2; a possible D gene is TRBD1 (5 bases). Germline CDR1 reads SGHAT; CDR2 reads FQNNGV. Trimming removed 1 base at V and 4 bases at J, with 11 bases between. CDR3 size: 15 residues. In DNA form, the CDR3 reads TGTGCCAGCAGCTTAGGAGCGACAGTAGGAAACACCATATATTTT. Its protein product is CASSLGATVGNTIYF.

Concerning this clone: At the DNA level, this CDR3 is encoded by other sequences in the same sample as well. This CDR3 reads CASSSGLMNTEAFF. The CDR3, as DNA: TGCGCCAGCAGCTCGGGACTTATGAACACTGAAGCTTTCTTT. The rearrangement uses TRBV5-1 and TRBJ1-1; D might be TRBD1 (5 bases). This CDR3 spans 14 amino acids. Germline CDR1 is SGHRS and CDR2 is YFSETQ. V dropped 3 bases and J dropped 0 bases, with 9 bases sitting between them.

The rearrangement joins TRBV14 to TRBJ2-1; 12 bases match TRBD2. The V and J ends lost 5 bases and 5 bases, in that order; junction bases with no gene match: 4. The V gene's germline CDR1 is SGHDN and CDR2 FVKESK. This CDR3 spans 15 amino acids. The CDR3 loop is CASSKTSGRNNEQFF. In DNA form, the CDR3 reads TGTGCCAGCAGCAAGACTAGCGGGAGAAACAATGAGCAGTTCTTC.

The chain recombines TRBV6-1 with TRBJ2-3; 12 bases fit TRBD2. J gave up 1 base and V 4 bases, and 3 bases lay outside the gene matches. CDR1 is MNHNS and CDR2 is SASEGT in the germline V gene. This CDR3 contains 16 residues. The CDR3 region has the DNA TGTGCCAGCAGTGGACGACTAGCGGGAGGCACAGATACGCAGTATTTT. Its protein product is CASSGRLAGGTDTQYF.

V is TRBV19 and J is TRBJ2-4; tentative D call: TRBD2 (6 bases). Germline-derived CDR1 and CDR2 are LNHDA and SQIVND (reference sequence). V was shortened by 6 bases and J by 6 bases, with 15 bases between the two germline ends. The CDR3 covers 14 residues. The CDR3 nucleotides are TGTGCCAGTAGGGATCTAGCGATCGGAAACATTCAGTACTTC. This encodes CASRDLAIGNIQYF.

Only one count was recorded for this clone. This chain connects TRBV18 to TRBJ1-2, with D maybe TRBD1 (6 bases). The CDR3 is 13 residues long. Germline V CDR1 and CDR2: KGHSH, LQKENI. The ends were cut back, 1 base at V and 8 bases at J, with 11 bases in the middle. The CDR3 region is CASSPQQGGGYTF. CDR3 DNA: TGTGCCAGCTCACCACAACAGGGTGGCGGCTACACCTTC. Drawing the rest from reference TRBV18 and TRBJ1-2, the complete variable domain is NAGVMQNPRHLVRRRGQEARLRCSPMKGHSHVYWYRQLPEEGLKFMVYLQKENIIDESGMPKERFSAEFPKEGPSILRIQQVVRGDSAAYFCASSPQQGGGYTFGSGTRLTVV.

The chain recombines TRBV18 with TRBJ2-7; D remains ambiguous. Trimming took 6 bases from V and 5 from J, leaving 14 bases between them. This CDR3 comprises 13 residues. CDR1 and CDR2 (germline): KGHSH, LQKENI. CDR3: CASSPFGKDEQYF. The CDR3 nucleotides are TGTGCCAGCTCCCCGTTTGGGAAGGACGAGCAGTACTTC.

J is TRBJ2-7 and V is TRBV11-2, with 9 bases fitting TRBD1. CDR3 length: 17 amino acids. Germline assignment: CDR1 SGHAT and CDR2 FQNNGV. Unmatched junction bases numbered 9, after V lost 0 bases and J lost 3 bases. This chain's CDR3 is CASSLERYRDRDYEQYF. The CDR3 bases are TGTGCCAGCAGCTTAGAAAGGTACCGGGACAGGGACTACGAGCAGTACTTC.

The chain carries TRBV4-2 and TRBJ2-3, with 8 bases fitting TRBD2. From germline, CDR1 is LGHNA and CDR2 YNFKEQ. With 1 base clipped from V and 2 bases from J, the junction kept 5 bases outside the gene matches. This CDR3 region has 16 residues. This CDR3 reads CASSQGQRETTDTQYF. The CDR3 DNA follows: TGTGCCAGCAGCCAAGGGCAGCGGGAGACCACAGATACGCAGTATTTT.

The chain carries TRBV5-1 and TRBJ2-1; TRBD2 matches 11 bases. This CDR3 comprises 16 residues. CDR1 SGHRS and CDR2 YFSETQ come from the germline V gene. Unmatched junction bases numbered 5, after V lost 4 bases and J lost 2 bases. The CDR3 coding sequence is TGCGCCAGCAGCGCGGGACTAGCGGTTACCTACAATGAGCAGTTCTTC. This gives the protein CASSAGLAVTYNEQFF. The variable domain in full, with the rest retrieved from reference TRBV5-1 and TRBJ2-1, is KAGVTQTPRYLIKTRGQQVTLSCSPISGHRSVSWYQQTPGQGLQFLFEYFSETQRNKGNFPGRFSGRQFSNSRSEMNVSTLELGDSALYLCASSAGLAVTYNEQFFGPGTRLTVL.

The chain is built from TRBV5-4 and TRBJ2-5; D is possibly TRBD2 (7 bases). The V gene lost 3 bases and the J gene lost 5 bases, with 14 bases spanning the gap. The germline V gene encodes CDR1 SGHNT and CDR2 YYREEE (reference sequence). CDR3 length equals 14 residues. The CDR3 bases are TGTGCCAGCAGCTCCCGGGGGGCGGGGGAGACCCAGTACTTC. This gives the protein CASSSRGAGETQYF.

The rearrangement joins TRBV19 to TRBJ2-7, with TRBD1 matching over 11 bases. CDR3 length equals 14 residues. J gave up 6 bases and V 6 bases, and 7 bases lay outside the gene matches. CDR1 LNHDA and CDR2 SQIVND come from the germline V gene (reference sequence). The DNA for the CDR3 is TGTGCCAGTAGCCAGGACAGGGGGCGAGGCGAGCAGTACTTC. Translation gives CASSQDRGRGEQYF.

The J gene is TRBJ2-7, the V gene TRBV11-2, with a possible D match to TRBD2 (5 bases). Deletions cut 3 bases from V and 2 bases from J, with 14 bases between. The CDR3 sequence is 15 residues long. Germline CDR1 is SGHAT and CDR2 is FQNNGV. The CDR3 here is CASSFSLADAYEQYF. As DNA, the CDR3 is TGTGCCAGCAGCTTTTCCCTAGCTGACGCCTACGAGCAGTACTTC.

The J gene is TRBJ2-1, the V gene TRBV4-3; 10 nucleotides line up with TRBD2. The CDR3 has 15 residues. V lost 5 bases, J lost 6 bases, and 7 bases stayed unmatched. Looked up from germline, CDR1 is LGHNA and CDR2 is YSLEER. The CDR3 is CASSFPGLAVNEQFF. The CDR3 bases are TGCGCCAGCAGCTTCCCCGGACTAGCGGTCAATGAGCAGTTCTTC.

The chain couples TRBV18 to TRBJ1-3; D not resolved. Germline values: CDR1 KGHSH, CDR2 LQKENI. The CDR3 length is 16 residues. V shed 3 bases and J shed 0 bases, with 12 bases lying between them. Here the CDR3 DNA reads TGTGCCAGCTCACCGATGGGTGCCCTCTCTGGAAACACCATATATTTT. Translation: CASSPMGALSGNTIYF. The whole variable domain, remainder taken from reference TRBV18 and TRBJ1-3, is NAGVMQNPRHLVRRRGQEARLRCSPMKGHSHVYWYRQLPEEGLKFMVYLQKENIIDESGMPKERFSAEFPKEGPSILRIQQVVRGDSAAYFCASSPMGALSGNTIYFGEGSWLTVV.